This T cell receptor beta chain is drawn from a study of blood T cells in healthy people across ages. General study findings and limits: Roughly linear declines in TCR beta diversity per million T cells occurred with age.

A sample-barcoded 5' primer and a J-beta primer mix were used in a second PCR of roughly 6 to 11 cycles. TCRdb redid the calling of the 5' RACE reads with MiXCR, one entry per CDR3 protein. The sample lists 650,000 to 1,000,000 distinct CDR3 sequences; roughly 34% were seen once. Germline lookup yields CDR1 SGHTA and CDR2 FQGNSA. The CDR3 sequence is 16 residues long. Trimming at V came to 5 bases and at J to 9 bases, leaving 10 bases not matched to a gene. A word on this clonotype: Its antigen is unknown.

The TCR originated in a man between 18 and 35 years old in good health. The J gene is TRBJ1-6, the V gene TRBV7-2, with 10 bases identical to TRBD1. Sequencing was performed on blood. In DNA, the CDR3 is TGTGCCAGCAGCGTCTGGGACAGGGGTTTGGGTTCACCCCTCCACTTT. Amino acids: CASSVWDRGLGSPLHF.